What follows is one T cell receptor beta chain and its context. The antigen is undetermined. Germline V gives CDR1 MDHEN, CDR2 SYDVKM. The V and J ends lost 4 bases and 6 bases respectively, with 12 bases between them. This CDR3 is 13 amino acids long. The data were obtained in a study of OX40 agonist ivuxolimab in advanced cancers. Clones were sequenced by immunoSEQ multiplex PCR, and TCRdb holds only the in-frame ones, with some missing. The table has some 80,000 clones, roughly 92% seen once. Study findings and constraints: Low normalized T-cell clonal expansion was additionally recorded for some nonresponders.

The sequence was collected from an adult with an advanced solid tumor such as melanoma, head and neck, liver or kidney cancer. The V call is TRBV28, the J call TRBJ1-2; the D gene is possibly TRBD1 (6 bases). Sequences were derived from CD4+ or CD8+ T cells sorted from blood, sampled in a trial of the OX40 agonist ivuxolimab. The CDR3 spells CASSWTGGHGYTF. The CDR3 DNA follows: TGTGCCAGCAGTTGGACCGGGGGCCATGGCTACACCTTC.